Given below is one TCR beta chain in context. Its antigen is as yet unknown. The data were obtained in a study of cytomegalovirus exposure and HLA in healthy donors. Study-level information: Within an early data release were tens of millions of unique TCRs drawn from HLA-typed donors. Whole-study results and caveats: Overall, approximately 150 TCR beta chains were annotated as cytomegalovirus-associated.

The primer mix had 60 Vbeta and 13 Jbeta primers. The repertoire was sequenced with immunoSEQ multiplex PCR; TCRdb's copy has only in-frame clones and lacks some. This sample yields 90,000 to 120,000 clones, of which around 73% are seen a single time; 7.8% belongs to the top ten. Germline CDR1 is LNHDA and CDR2 is SQIVND (reference sequence). V shed 3 bases and J shed 3 bases, with 12 bases lying between them. The CDR3 is made up of 14 amino acids. The sequencing sample was made of PBMCs. The chain carries TRBV19 and TRBJ2-7; D is ambiguous. This sequence originates from a man aged 30 to 45 in good health and CMV-seronegative. CDR3 coding DNA: TGTGCCAGTAGTATGATCTATCGCGGCTACGAGCAGTACTTC. This codes for CASSMIYRGYEQYF.